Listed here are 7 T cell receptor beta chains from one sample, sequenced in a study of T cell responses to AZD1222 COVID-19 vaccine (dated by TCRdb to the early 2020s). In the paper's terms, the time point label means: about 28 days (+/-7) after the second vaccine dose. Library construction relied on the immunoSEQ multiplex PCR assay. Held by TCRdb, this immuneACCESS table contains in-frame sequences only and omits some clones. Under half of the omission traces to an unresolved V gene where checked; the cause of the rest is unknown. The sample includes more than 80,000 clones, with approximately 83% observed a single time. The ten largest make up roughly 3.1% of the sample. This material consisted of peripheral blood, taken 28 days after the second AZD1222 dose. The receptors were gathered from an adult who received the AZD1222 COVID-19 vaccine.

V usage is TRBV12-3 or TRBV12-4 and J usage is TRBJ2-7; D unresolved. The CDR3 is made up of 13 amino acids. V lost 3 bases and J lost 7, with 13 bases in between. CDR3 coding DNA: TGTGCCAGCAGTTTGGGTCTCGTATCGGAGCAGTACTTC. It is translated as CASSLGLVSEQYF.

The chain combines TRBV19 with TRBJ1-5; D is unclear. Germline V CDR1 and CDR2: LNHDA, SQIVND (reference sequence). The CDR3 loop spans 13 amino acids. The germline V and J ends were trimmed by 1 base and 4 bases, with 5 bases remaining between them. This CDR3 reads CASSIGQNQPQHF. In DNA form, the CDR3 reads TGTGCCAGTAGTATAGGGCAGAATCAGCCCCAGCATTTT. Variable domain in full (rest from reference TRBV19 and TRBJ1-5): DGGITQSPKYLFRKEGQNVTLSCEQNLNHDAMYWYRQDPGQGLRLIYYSQIVNDFQKGDIAEGYSVSREKKESFPLTVTSAQKNPTAFYLCASSIGQNQPQHFGDGTRLSIL.

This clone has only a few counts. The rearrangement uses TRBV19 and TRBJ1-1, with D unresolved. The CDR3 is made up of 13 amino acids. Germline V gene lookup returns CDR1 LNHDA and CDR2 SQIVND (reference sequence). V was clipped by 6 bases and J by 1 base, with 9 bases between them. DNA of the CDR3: TGTGCCAGTAGAATCACAGAGAACACTGAAGCTTTCTTT. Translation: CASRITENTEAFF. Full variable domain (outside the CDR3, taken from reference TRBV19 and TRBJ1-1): DGGITQSPKYLFRKEGQNVTLSCEQNLNHDAMYWYRQDPGQGLRLIYYSQIVNDFQKGDIAEGYSVSREKKESFPLTVTSAQKNPTAFYLCASRITENTEAFFGQGTRLTVV.

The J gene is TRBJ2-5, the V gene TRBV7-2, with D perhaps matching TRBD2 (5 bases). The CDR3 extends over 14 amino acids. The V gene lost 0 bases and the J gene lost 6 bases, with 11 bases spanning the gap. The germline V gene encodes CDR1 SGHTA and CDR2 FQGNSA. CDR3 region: CASSLAGAHQTQYF. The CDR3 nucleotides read TGTGCCAGCAGCTTAGCGGGAGCCCATCAGACCCAGTACTTC.

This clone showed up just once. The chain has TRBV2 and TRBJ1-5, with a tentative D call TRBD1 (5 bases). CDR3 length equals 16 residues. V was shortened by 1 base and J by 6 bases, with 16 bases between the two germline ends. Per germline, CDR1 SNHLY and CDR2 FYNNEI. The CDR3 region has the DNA TGTGCCAGCAGTGAAGTTGGAGGGACTTTTTTTCAGCCCCAGCATTTT. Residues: CASSEVGGTFFQPQHF.

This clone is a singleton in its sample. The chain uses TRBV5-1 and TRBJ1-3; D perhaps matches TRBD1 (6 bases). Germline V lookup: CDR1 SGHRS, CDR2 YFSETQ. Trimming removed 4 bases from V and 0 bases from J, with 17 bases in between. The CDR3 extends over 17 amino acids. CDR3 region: CASSATTGSFSGNTIYF. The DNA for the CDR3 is TGCGCCAGCAGCGCCACAACAGGGTCTTTCTCTGGAAACACCATATATTTT. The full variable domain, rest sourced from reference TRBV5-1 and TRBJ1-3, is KAGVTQTPRYLIKTRGQQVTLSCSPISGHRSVSWYQQTPGQGLQFLFEYFSETQRNKGNFPGRFSGRQFSNSRSEMNVSTLELGDSALYLCASSATTGSFSGNTIYFGEGSWLTVV.

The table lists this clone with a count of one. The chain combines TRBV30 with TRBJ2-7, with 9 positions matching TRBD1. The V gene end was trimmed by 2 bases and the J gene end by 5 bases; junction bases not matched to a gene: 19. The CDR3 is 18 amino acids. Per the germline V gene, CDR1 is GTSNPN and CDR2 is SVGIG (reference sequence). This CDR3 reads CAWSPRGAGQGSRNEQYF. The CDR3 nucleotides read TGTGCCTGGAGTCCAAGAGGTGCGGGACAGGGTTCGAGGAACGAGCAGTACTTC.